The sequence of this T cell receptor (beta chain) was determined in a study of cytomegalovirus exposure and HLA in healthy donors. The study, taken as a whole, reports: Analysis was performed later, and it showed HLA-associated TCR beta chains to be more clonally expanded than equally common others.

In the case of this clone: Its antigen is not identified.

The CDR3 loop spans 16 amino acids. Germline V CDR1 and CDR2: LNHDA, SQIVND (reference sequence). The trim removed 3 bases at V and 0 bases at J, leaving 7 bases unmatched. Both 60 Vbeta primers and 13 Jbeta primers went into the PCR. Clones were read by immunoSEQ multiplex PCR, and TCRdb kept only the in-frame ones, dropping some. The table records about 190,000 clones, approximately 70% of them present only once. Input material: PBMCs. The chain has TRBV19 and TRBJ2-7, with TRBD1 matching over 8 bases. This clonotype was obtained from a woman aged 25 to 39 in good health and CMV-seropositive. CDR3 nucleotides: TGTGCCAGTAGTATGGGTCCGGGACAGGCCTCCTACGAGCAGTACTTC. It translates to CASSMGPGQASYEQYF.